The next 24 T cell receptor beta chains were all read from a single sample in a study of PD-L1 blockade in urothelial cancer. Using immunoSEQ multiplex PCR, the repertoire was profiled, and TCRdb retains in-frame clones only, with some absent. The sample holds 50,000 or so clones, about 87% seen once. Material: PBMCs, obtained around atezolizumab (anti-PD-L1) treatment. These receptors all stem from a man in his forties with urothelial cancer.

CDR3 nucleotide sequence: TGTGCCAGCAGCCTCAACAGGGGTCGCTATGGCTACACCTTC. Amino acid sequence: CASSLNRGRYGYTF. The rearrangement joins TRBV2 to TRBJ1-2; TRBD1 matches 7 bases. CDR1 is SNHLY and CDR2 is FYNNEI in the germline V gene. After removal of 6 bases from V and 4 bases from J, the junction contained 8 bases not matched to a gene. CDR3 length: 14 residues. The full variable domain, completed using reference TRBV2 and TRBJ1-2, is EPEVTQTPSHQVTQMGQEVILRCVPISNHLYFYWYRQILGQKVEFLVSFYNNEISEKSEIFDDQFSVERPDGSNFTLKIRSTKLEDSAMYFCASSLNRGRYGYTFGSGTRLTVV.

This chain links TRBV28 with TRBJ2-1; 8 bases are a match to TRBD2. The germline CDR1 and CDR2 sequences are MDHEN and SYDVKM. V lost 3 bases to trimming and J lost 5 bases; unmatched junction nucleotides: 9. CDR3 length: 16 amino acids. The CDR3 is CASSFYGRASNNEQFF. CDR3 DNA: TGTGCCAGCAGTTTTTACGGGAGGGCCAGTAACAATGAGCAGTTCTTC.

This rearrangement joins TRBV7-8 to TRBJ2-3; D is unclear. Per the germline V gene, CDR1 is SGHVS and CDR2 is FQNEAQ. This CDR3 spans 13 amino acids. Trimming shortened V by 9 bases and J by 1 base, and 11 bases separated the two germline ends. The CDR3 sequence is CASRRDGTDTQYF. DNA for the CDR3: TGTGCCAGTAGGAGAGACGGCACAGATACGCAGTATTTT.

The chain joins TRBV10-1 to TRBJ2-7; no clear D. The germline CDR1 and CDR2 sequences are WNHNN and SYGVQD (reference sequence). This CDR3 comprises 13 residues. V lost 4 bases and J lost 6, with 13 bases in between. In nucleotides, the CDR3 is TGCGCCAGCAGTGCACTCCGCCGAGGCGAGCAGTACTTC. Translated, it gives CASSALRRGEQYF.

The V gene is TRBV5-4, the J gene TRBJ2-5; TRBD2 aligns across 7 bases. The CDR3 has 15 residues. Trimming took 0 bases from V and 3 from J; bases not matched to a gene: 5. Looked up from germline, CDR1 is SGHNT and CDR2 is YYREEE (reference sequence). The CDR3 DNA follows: TGTGCCAGCAGCTTGGAGGGGCGGGAGAAAGAGACCCAGTACTTC. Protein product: CASSLEGREKETQYF.

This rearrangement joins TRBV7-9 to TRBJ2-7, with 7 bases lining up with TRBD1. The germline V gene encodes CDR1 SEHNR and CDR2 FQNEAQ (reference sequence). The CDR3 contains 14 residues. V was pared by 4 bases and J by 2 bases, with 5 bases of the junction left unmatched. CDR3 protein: CASSWTGSTYEQYF. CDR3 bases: TGTGCCAGCAGCTGGACAGGTTCGACCTACGAGCAGTACTTC.

DNA of the CDR3: TGTGCCAGCAGCTTAGGCGGGACTCCCGAGCAGTACTTC. Translating gives CASSLGGTPEQYF. The chain uses TRBV7-2 and TRBJ2-7, with TRBD2 as a possible D gene (6 bases). The germline V and J ends were trimmed by 1 base and 6 bases, with 10 bases remaining between them. In germline, CDR1 is SGHTA, CDR2 FQGNSA. The CDR3 is 13 residues long.

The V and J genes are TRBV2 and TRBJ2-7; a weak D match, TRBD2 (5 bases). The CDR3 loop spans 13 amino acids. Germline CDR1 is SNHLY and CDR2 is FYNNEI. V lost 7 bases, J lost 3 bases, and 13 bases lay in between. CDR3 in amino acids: CASNPGNDYEQYF. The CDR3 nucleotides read TGTGCCAGCAATCCGGGAAACGACTACGAGCAGTACTTC.

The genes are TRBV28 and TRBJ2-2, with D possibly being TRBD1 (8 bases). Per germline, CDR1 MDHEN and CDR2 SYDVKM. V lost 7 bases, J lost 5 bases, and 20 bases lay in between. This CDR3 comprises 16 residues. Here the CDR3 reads CASTRGARGLTGELFF. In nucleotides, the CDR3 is TGTGCCAGCACTCGGGGGGCCAGGGGGCTGACCGGGGAGCTGTTTTTT.

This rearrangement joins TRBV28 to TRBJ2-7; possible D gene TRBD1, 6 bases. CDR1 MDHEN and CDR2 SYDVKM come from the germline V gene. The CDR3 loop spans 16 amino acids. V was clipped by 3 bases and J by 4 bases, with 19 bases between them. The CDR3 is CASSFFRQENSYEQYF. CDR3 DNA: TGTGCCAGCAGTTTTTTCCGACAGGAAAACTCATACGAGCAGTACTTC. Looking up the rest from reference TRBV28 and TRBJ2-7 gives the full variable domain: DVKVTQSSRYLVKRTGEKVFLECVQDMDHENMFWYRQDPGLGLRLIYFSYDVKMKEKGDIPEGYSVSREKKERFSLILESASTNQTSMYLCASSFFRQENSYEQYFGPGTRLTVT.

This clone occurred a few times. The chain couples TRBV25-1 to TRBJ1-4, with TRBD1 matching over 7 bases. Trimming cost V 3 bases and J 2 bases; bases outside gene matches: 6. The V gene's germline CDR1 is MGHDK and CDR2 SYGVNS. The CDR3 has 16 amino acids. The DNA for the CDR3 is TGTGCCAGCAGTGAGACAAAGGGGGCTACTAATGAAAAACTGTTTTTT. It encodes CASSETKGATNEKLFF.

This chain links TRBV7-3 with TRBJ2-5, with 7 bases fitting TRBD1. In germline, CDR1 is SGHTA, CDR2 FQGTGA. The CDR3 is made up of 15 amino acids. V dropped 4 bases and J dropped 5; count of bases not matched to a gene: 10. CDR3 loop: CASSSSGGKEETQYF. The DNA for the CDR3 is TGTGCCAGCAGCTCGTCAGGGGGAAAGGAGGAGACCCAGTACTTC. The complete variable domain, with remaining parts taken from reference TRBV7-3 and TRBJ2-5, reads GAGVSQTPSNKVTEKGKYVELRCDPISGHTALYWYRQSLGQGPEFLIYFQGTGAADDSGLPNDRFFAVRPEGSVSTLKIQRTERGDSAVYLCASSSSGGKEETQYFGPGTRLLVL.

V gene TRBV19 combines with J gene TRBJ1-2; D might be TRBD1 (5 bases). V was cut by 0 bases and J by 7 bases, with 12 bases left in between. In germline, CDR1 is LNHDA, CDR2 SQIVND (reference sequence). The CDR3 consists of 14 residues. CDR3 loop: CASSIDSKGIGYTF. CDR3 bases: TGTGCCAGTAGTATAGATAGTAAGGGGATTGGCTACACCTTC.

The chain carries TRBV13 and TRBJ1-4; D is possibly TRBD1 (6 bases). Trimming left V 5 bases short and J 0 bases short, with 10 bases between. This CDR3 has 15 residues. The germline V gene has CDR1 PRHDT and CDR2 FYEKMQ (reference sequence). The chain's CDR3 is CASSGYRATNEKLFF. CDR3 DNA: TGTGCCAGCAGCGGTTACAGGGCAACTAATGAAAAACTGTTTTTT.

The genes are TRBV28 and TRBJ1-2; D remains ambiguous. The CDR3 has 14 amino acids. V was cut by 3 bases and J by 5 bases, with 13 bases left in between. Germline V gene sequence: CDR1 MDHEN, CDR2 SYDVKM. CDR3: CASSLIAGLYGYTF. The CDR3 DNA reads TGTGCCAGCAGTTTGATCGCAGGACTTTATGGCTACACCTTC.

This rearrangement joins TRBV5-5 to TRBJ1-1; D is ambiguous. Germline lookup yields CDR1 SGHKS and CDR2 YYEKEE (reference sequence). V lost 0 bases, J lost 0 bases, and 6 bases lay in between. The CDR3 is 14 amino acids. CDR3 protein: CASSLGTMNTEAFF. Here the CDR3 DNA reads TGTGCCAGCAGCTTGGGCACAATGAACACTGAAGCTTTCTTT.

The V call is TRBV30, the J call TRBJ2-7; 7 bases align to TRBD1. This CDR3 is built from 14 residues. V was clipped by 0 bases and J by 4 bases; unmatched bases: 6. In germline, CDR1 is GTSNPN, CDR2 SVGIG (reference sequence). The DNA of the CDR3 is TGTGCCTGGAGTGTACCAGGGGGTCGGTACGAGCAGTACTTC. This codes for CAWSVPGGRYEQYF.

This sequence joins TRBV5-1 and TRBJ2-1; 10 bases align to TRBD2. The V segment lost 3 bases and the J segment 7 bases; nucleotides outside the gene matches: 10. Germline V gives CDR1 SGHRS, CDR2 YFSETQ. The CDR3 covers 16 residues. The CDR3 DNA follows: TGCGCCAGCAGCTCCCACGCTAGCGGGAGCGGAAATGAGCAGTTCTTC. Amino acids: CASSSHASGSGNEQFF. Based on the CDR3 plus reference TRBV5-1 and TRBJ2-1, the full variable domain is KAGVTQTPRYLIKTRGQQVTLSCSPISGHRSVSWYQQTPGQGLQFLFEYFSETQRNKGNFPGRFSGRQFSNSRSEMNVSTLELGDSALYLCASSSHASGSGNEQFFGPGTRLTVL.

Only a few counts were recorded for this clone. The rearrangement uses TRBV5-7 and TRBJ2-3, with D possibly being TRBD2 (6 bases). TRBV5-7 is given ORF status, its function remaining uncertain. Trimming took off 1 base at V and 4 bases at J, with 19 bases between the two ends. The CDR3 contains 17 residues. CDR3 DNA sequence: TGTGCCAGCAGCTTGTCTCGCCTTAGGCGGGGACCAGATACGCAGTATTTT. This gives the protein CASSLSRLRRGPDTQYF.

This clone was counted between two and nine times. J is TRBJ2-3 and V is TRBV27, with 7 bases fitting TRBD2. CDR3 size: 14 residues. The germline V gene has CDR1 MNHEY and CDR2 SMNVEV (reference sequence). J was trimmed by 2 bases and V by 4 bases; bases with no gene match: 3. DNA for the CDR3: TGTGCCAGCAGTTCTGGGAGGGTCACAGATACGCAGTATTTT. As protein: CASSSGRVTDTQYF.

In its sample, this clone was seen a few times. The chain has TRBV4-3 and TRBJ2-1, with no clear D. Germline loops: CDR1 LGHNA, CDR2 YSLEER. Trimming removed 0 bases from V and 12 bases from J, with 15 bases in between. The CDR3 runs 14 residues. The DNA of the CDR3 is TGCGCCAGCAGCCAAGAGGGTATGTTGACGGGGCAGTTCTTC. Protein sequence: CASSQEGMLTGQFF.

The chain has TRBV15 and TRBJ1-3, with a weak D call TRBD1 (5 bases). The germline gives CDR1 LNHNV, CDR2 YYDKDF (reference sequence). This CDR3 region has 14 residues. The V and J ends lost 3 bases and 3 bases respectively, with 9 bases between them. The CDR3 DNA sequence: TGTGCCACCAGCAGTCGGACAATTGGAAACACCATATATTTT. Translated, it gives CATSSRTIGNTIYF.

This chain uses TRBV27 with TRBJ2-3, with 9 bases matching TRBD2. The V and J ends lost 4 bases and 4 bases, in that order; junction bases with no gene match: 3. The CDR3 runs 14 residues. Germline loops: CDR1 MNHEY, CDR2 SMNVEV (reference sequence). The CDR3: CASSSIAGADTQYF. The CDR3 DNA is TGTGCCAGCAGTTCGATAGCGGGGGCAGATACGCAGTATTTT.

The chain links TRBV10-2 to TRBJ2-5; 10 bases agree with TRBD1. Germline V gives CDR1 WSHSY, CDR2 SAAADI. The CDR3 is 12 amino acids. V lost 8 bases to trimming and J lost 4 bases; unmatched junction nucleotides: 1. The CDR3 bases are TGCGCCAGCTGGGACAGGGGAGAGACCCAGTACTTC. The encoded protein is CASWDRGETQYF.